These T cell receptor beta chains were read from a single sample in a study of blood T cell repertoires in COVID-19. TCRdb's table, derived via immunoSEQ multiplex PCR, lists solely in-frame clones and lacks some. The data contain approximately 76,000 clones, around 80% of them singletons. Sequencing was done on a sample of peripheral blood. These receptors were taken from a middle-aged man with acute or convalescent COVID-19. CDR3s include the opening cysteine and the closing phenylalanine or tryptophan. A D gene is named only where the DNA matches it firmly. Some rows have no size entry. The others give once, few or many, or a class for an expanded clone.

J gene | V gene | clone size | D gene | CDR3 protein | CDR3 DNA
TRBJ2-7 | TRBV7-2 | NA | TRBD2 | CASSLARTSGIPYEQYF | TGTGCCAGCAGCTTAGCCCGGACTAGCGGGATCCCCTACGAGCAGTACTTC
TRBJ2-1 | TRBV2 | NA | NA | CASSERTHNEQFF | TGTGCCAGCAGTGAACGGACTCACAATGAGCAGTTCTTC
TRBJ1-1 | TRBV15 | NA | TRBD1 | CATSVRTGPEAFF | TGTGCCACCAGCGTTAGGACAGGGCCTGAAGCTTTCTTT
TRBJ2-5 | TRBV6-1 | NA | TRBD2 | CASSEAGGVQTQYF | TGTGCCAGCAGTGAAGCTGGGGGGGTGCAGACCCAGTACTTC
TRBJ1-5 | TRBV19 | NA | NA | CASSIDGGYNQPQHF | TGTGCCAGTAGTATAGATGGGGGGTACAATCAGCCCCAGCATTTT
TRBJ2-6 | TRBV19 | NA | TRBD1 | CASSIAIRTGDSGANVLTF | TGTGCCAGTAGTATAGCAATCAGGACAGGGGACTCTGGGGCCAACGTCCTGACTTTC
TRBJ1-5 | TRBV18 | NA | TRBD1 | CASSPATGVGNQPQHF | TGTGCCAGCTCACCAGCCACAGGGGTGGGCAATCAGCCCCAGCATTTT
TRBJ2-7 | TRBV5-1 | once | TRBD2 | CASSLASGIDEQYF | TGCGCCAGCAGCTTGGCTAGCGGGATCGACGAGCAGTACTTC
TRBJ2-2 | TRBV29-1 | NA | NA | CSVGPSGTGELFF | TGCAGCGTTGGCCCGTCGGGCACCGGGGAGCTGTTTTTT
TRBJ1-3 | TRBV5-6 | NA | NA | CASSPDSLSGNTIYF | TGTGCCAGCAGCCCGGACAGCCTCTCTGGAAACACCATATATTTT
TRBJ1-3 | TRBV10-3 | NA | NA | CAISGETGGHRVSGNTIYF | TGTGCCATCAGTGGGGAGACTGGGGGACACCGGGTGTCTGGAAACACCATATATTTT
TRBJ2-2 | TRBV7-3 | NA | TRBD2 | CASSLGLAGGNTGELFF | TGTGCCAGCAGCCTAGGACTAGCGGGAGGTAACACCGGGGAGCTGTTTTTT
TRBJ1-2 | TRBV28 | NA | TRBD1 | CASRPPGGAGIYGYTF | TGTGCCAGCAGGCCACCAGGGGGCGCCGGGATTTATGGCTACACCTTC
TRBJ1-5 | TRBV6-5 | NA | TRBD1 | CASRSTGDSNQPQHF | TGTGCCAGCAGGTCAACAGGGGATAGCAATCAGCCCCAGCATTTT
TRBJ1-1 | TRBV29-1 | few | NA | CSVRPPGGGAEAFF | TGCAGCGTTCGCCCCCCGGGGGGTGGGGCTGAAGCTTTCTTT
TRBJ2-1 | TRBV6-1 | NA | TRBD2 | CASSEIAGGYNEQFF | TGTGCCAGCAGTGAAATAGCGGGGGGCTACAATGAGCAGTTCTTC
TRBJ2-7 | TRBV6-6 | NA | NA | CASGLYYEQYF | TGTGCCAGTGGACTCTACTACGAGCAGTACTTC
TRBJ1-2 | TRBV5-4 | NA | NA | CASSPHAGESEGYTF | TGTGCCAGCAGCCCCCATGCGGGGGAGTCGGAGGGCTACACCTTC
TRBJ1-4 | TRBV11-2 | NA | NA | CASSYGGAAEKLFF | TGTGCCAGCAGTTATGGGGGGGCGGCGGAAAAACTGTTTTTT
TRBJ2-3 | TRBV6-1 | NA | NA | CASSETQGSSDTQYF | TGTGCCAGCAGTGAAACCCAGGGGAGTTCAGATACGCAGTATTTT
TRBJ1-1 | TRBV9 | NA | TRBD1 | CASSVIQGKTEAFF | TGTGCCAGCAGCGTAATACAGGGGAAAACTGAAGCTTTCTTT
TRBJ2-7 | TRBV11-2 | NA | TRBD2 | CASSLAGTSAYEQYF | TGTGCCAGCAGCTTAGCTGGGACTAGCGCGTACGAGCAGTACTTC
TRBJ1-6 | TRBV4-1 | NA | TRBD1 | CASSQGTGWDSPLHF | TGCGCCAGCAGCCAAGGGACAGGGTGGGATTCACCCCTCCACTTT
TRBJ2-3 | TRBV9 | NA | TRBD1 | CASSPRTGGYLSTDTQYF | TGTGCCAGCAGCCCTAGGACAGGGGGCTACCTAAGCACAGATACGCAGTATTTT
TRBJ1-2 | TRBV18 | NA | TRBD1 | CASSPGQGGGYTF | TGTGCCAGCTCACCCGGACAGGGAGGCGGCTACACCTTC